A selection of T cell receptor beta chains follows, all from one sample in a study. MiXCR was run by TCRdb on the 5' RACE reads, yielding one entry per CDR3 protein. The sample lists just under 6,000 distinct CDR3 sequences, 55% to 75% occurring once. The material sequenced was naive CD4+ T cells sorted from blood. The receptors stem from a female donor with breast cancer. Each CDR3 is given with its conserved first and last residue. The order of the fields is V gene, clone size, D gene, J gene, CDR3 DNA, CDR3 protein. The D gene is left open where the match is weak. Expanded clones get a size class; other rows say once, few or many, or leave the size out.

>TRBV20-1|-|-|TRBJ1-2
TGCAGTGCTAGAGACACCAAGGAAGTAGTTAGCTACACCTTC
CSARDTKEVVSYTF
>TRBV20-1|-|TRBD2|TRBJ2-7
TGCAGTGCTCGGGGAAGTGGCGGGAGCTCCTACGAGCAGTACTTC
CSARGSGGSSYEQYF
>TRBV20-1|-|-|TRBJ1-6
TGCAGTGCTAATTATATGGGGGATTCACCCCTCCACTTT
CSANYMGDSPLHF
>TRBV5-1|-|TRBD2|TRBJ2-1
TGCGCCAGCAGCTTGGGTGGGACTAGCAGATACAATGAGCAGTTCTTC
CASSLGGTSRYNEQFF
>TRBV20-1|-|-|TRBJ2-1
TGCAGTGCTAGTGACGGGAACTACAATGAGCAGTTCTTC
CSASDGNYNEQFF
>TRBV20-1|-|TRBD1|TRBJ2-1
TGCAGTGCAAGTGCCAGGGGGCGGGAGCAGTTCTTC
CSASARGREQFF
>TRBV7-9|few|-|TRBJ1-5
TGTGCCAGCAGCCGGACGGGCAGAGGGGGACAGCCCCAGCATTTT
CASSRTGRGGQPQHF
>TRBV5-1|-|TRBD1|TRBJ2-7
TGCGCCAGCAGCTTGCGACAGGGCCACGAGCAGTACTTC
CASSLRQGHEQYF
>TRBV5-1|-|TRBD2|TRBJ2-1
TGCGCCAGCAGCTTGGCGGGGGGTGAGCAGTTCTTC
CASSLAGGEQFF
>TRBV18|-|TRBD1|TRBJ2-5
TGTGCCAGCTCACCAATCCCGGGACAGGGGTCGGAGACCCAGTACTTC
CASSPIPGQGSETQYF
>TRBV20-1|-|-|TRBJ2-3
TGCAGAGGCGCGAGGGGGGTAGATACGCAGTATTTT
CRGARGVDTQYF
>TRBV29-1|few|-|TRBJ2-1
TGCAGCGTTGAGGCAGCTCGTAAGGTCAACAATGAGCAGTTCTTC
CSVEAARKVNNEQFF
>TRBV28|-|-|TRBJ1-2
TGTGCCAGCACTCAAATCGTCTTGGGAATCTACACCTTC
CASTQIVLGIYTF
>TRBV20-1|-|-|TRBJ2-3
TGCAGTGCTAGTGGTGTAGGGTGGCGGAGCACAGATACGCAGTATTTT
CSASGVGWRSTDTQYF
>TRBV20-1|-|-|TRBJ2-3
TGCAGTGCTTCCCAGGCCGGACTGATCAAGGATACGCAGTATTTT
CSASQAGLIKDTQYF
>TRBV7-2|-|-|TRBJ2-1
TGTGCCAGCAGCCCCAGAGTCTCCTACAATGAGCAGTTCTTC
CASSPRVSYNEQFF
>TRBV18|-|TRBD2|TRBJ2-3
TGTGCCAGCTCACCACTGGCGGGAGTTGGTACAGATACGCAGTATTTT
CASSPLAGVGTDTQYF
>TRBV29-1|-|TRBD1|TRBJ1-2
TGCGGCACACGACAGGGAGGCGGTGGCTATGGCTACACCTTC
CGTRQGGGGYGYTF
>TRBV20-1|-|-|TRBJ1-5
TGCAGTGCTAGAGGTCCGGAGAGCCAGCATTTT
CSARGPESQHF
>TRBV15|-|-|TRBJ1-1
TGTGCCACCAGCGGAGATACCGCTGGTACTGAAGCTTTCTTT
CATSGDTAGTEAFF
>TRBV7-9|few|-|TRBJ1-1
TGTGCCAGCAGCCCTGACACTGAAGCTTTCTTT
CASSPDTEAFF
>TRBV6-1|-|TRBD1|TRBJ1-1
TGTGCCAGCAGAGAGACAGGGTTCAGAGTTGAAGCTTTCTTT
CASRETGFRVEAFF
>TRBV30|once|-|TRBJ2-2
TGTGCCTGGAGCGTTTATAACACCGGGGAGCTGTTTTTT
CAWSVYNTGELFF
>TRBV10-3|-|-|TRBJ1-2
TGTGCCATCAGTGAGCTCCAGGACGGAGTCGGAGGCTACACCTTC
CAISELQDGVGGYTF
>TRBV20-1|-|-|TRBJ2-1
TGCAGTGCTACGTCGGGTCTAGCGAATCGAGTTCATGAGCAGTTCTTC
CSATSGLANRVHEQFF
>TRBV20-1|-|-|TRBJ2-3
TGCAGTGCTAGCGGGACCCCCCATACGCAGTATTTT
CSASGTPHTQYF
>TRBV29-1|-|-|TRBJ2-1
TGCAGCGTTGAGTGTACCGACTACAATGAGCAGTTCTTC
CSVECTDYNEQFF
>TRBV21-1|-|-|TRBJ1-3
TGTGCCAGCAGCGAAGACGGAAACAGGATATATTTT
CASSEDGNRIYF
>TRBV6-2/TRBV6-3|few|-|TRBJ2-3
TGTGCCAGCCTGGCCGAAGGGAGCACAGATACGCAGTATTTT
CASLAEGSTDTQYF
>TRBV4-2|few|TRBD1|TRBJ2-1
TGTGCCAGCAGCCCAGCCCCCACAGGGGGCGGGGAGCAGTTCTTC
CASSPAPTGGGEQFF
>TRBV4-2|-|-|TRBJ2-6
TGTGCCAGCAGCCAAGCTCATTTCACAGGAGACTCTGGGGCCAACGTCCTGACTTTC
CASSQAHFTGDSGANVLTF
>TRBV6-2/TRBV6-3|-|-|TRBJ1-5
TGTGCCTCTACAGAGGATAGCAATCAGCCCCAGCATTTT
CASTEDSNQPQHF
>TRBV6-5|-|-|TRBJ1-3
TGTGCCAGCAGAATCTCCCAGGGAAAGCGAAACACCATATATTTT
CASRISQGKRNTIYF
>TRBV4-3|-|-|TRBJ2-3
TGCGCCAGCAGCCAAGACGGGCGGGCCCCAGATACGCAGTATTTT
CASSQDGRAPDTQYF
>TRBV28|-|-|TRBJ1-5
TGTGCCAGCAGAATACAGGGATTGGGAAGCAATCAGCCCCAGCATTTT
CASRIQGLGSNQPQHF
>TRBV20-1|-|-|TRBJ2-5
TGCAGTGCTAGTAGGCAGACAGAGACCCAGTACTTC
CSASRQTETQYF
>TRBV7-6|once|-|TRBJ2-6
TGTGCCAGCAGCCCCGGGGCCGCGAACTCTGGGGCCAACGTCCTGACTTTC
CASSPGAANSGANVLTF
>TRBV6-6|few|-|TRBJ1-5
TGTGCCAGCAGTTACGGGGACGAGAATCAGCCCCAGCATTTT
CASSYGDENQPQHF
>TRBV19|-|TRBD1|TRBJ2-7
TGTGCCAGTAGTATAGTCGGGACAGACTACGAGCAGTACTTC
CASSIVGTDYEQYF
>TRBV7-2|-|TRBD1|TRBJ1-4
TGTGCCAGCAGCCCCGGACAGGGGGGGAGAAAACTGTTTTTT
CASSPGQGGRKLFF
>TRBV20-1|-|-|TRBJ1-5
TGCAGTGCCCCAGGGTGGGATCAGCCCCAGCATTTT
CSAPGWDQPQHF
>TRBV5-1|-|TRBD1|TRBJ1-2
TGCGCCAGCAGCTTGGAGTACAGGGGAGCTAACTATGGCTACACCTTC
CASSLEYRGANYGYTF
>TRBV5-6|-|TRBD1|TRBJ1-5
TGTGCCAGCAGCTTGTGGAACAGGGGTGGCAATCAGCCCCAGCATTTT
CASSLWNRGGNQPQHF
>TRBV12-3/TRBV12-4|-|-|TRBJ1-1
TGTGCCAGCAGTCCGGCGCGGGGTCCGAACACTGAAGCTTTCTTT
CASSPARGPNTEAFF
>TRBV5-1|-|-|TRBJ2-2
TGCGCCAGCAGCTTGAACACAGGGTCCGGGGAGCTGTTTTTT
CASSLNTGSGELFF
>TRBV20-1|-|TRBD2|TRBJ2-1
TGCAGTGCTAGACCAGGGACTAGCGGGAGGACTGAGCGGTTCTTC
CSARPGTSGRTERFF
>TRBV6-1|-|TRBD2|TRBJ2-3
TGTGCCAGCAGCGCAATAGCGGGAGGTTTGGATACGCAGTATTTT
CASSAIAGGLDTQYF
>TRBV18|-|-|TRBJ2-7
TGTGCCAGCTCACCAGGACCGAACTACGAGCAGTACTTC
CASSPGPNYEQYF
>TRBV7-6|-|TRBD2|TRBJ2-5
TGTGCCAGCAGCTTGCATCGATGGGTAGCGGGCCAAGAGACCCAGTACTTC
CASSLHRWVAGQETQYF
>TRBV27|-|TRBD1|TRBJ1-2
TGTGCCAGCAGTTTGACCTATACCGGGACAGGGGAATATGGCTACACCTTC
CASSLTYTGTGEYGYTF
>TRBV5-1|-|-|TRBJ2-6
TGCGCCAGCATGGAGTCTGGGGCCAACGTCCTGACTTTC
CASMESGANVLTF
>TRBV20-1|-|-|TRBJ2-3
TGCAGTGCTAGAGGAGGGATCAAGGGGGGGGGCACAGATACGCAGTATTTT
CSARGGIKGGGTDTQYF
>TRBV5-1|few|-|TRBJ2-5
TGCGCCAGCAGCTTGGCCGCAGCTGGAGAGACCCAGTACTTC
CASSLAAAGETQYF
>TRBV6-2/TRBV6-3|-|-|TRBJ2-3
TGTGCCACCCAAAGGCTAGCATTAACAGATACGCAGTATTTT
CATQRLALTDTQYF